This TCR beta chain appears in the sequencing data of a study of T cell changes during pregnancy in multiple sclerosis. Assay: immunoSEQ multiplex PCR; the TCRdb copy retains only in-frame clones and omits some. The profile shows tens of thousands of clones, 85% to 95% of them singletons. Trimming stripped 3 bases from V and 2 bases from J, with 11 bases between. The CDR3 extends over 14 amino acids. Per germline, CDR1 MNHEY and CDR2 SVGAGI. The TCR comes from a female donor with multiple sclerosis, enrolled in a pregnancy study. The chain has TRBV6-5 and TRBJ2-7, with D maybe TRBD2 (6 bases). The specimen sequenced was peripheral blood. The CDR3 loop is CASSYSSVTYEQYF. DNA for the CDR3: TGTGCCAGCAGTTATTCTAGCGTAACCTACGAGCAGTACTTC.